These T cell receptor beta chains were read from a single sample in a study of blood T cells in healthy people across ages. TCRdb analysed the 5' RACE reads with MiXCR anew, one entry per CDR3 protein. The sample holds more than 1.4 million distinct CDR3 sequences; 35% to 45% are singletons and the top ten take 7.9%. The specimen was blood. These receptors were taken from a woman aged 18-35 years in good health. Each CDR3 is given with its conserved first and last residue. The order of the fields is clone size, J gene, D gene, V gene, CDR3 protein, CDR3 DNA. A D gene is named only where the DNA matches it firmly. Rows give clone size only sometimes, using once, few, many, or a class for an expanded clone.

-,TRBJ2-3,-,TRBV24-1,CATRQENTDTQYF,TGTGCCACCAGGCAGGAAAACACAGATACGCAGTATTTT
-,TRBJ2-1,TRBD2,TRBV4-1,CASSFPGLAGDLNEQFF,TGCGCCAGCAGCTTCCCGGGACTAGCGGGAGACCTCAATGAGCAGTTCTTC
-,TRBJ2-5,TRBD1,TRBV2,CASSVGTGVGETQYF,TGTGCCAGCAGTGTCGGGACAGGGGTTGGAGAGACCCAGTACTTC
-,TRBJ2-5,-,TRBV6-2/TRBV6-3,CASIQRNPRETQYF,TGTGCCAGCATACAGCGAAACCCGCGAGAGACCCAGTACTTC
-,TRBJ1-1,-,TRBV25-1,CASSHGGKAEAFF,TGTGCCAGCAGCCATGGGGGGAAGGCTGAAGCTTTCTTT
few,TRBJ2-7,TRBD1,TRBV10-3,CAISTTGTASYEQYF,TGTGCCATCAGTACTACCGGGACAGCCTCCTACGAGCAGTACTTC
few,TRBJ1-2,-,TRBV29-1,CSVRGSHGYTF,TGCAGCGTCCGGGGCTCACATGGCTACACCTTC
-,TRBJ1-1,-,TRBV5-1,CASSLGRVANTEAFF,TGCGCCAGCAGCTTGGGCCGGGTGGCCAACACTGAAGCTTTCTTT
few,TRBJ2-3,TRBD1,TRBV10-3,CAISQGADTQYF,TGTGCCATATCACAGGGGGCAGATACGCAGTATTTT
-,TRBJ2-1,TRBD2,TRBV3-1,CASSQELAGGWEQFF,TGTGCCAGCAGCCAAGAATTAGCGGGGGGATGGGAGCAGTTCTTC
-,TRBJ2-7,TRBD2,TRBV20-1,CSARPASGYEQYF,TGCAGTGCTAGACCCGCTAGCGGGTACGAGCAGTACTTC
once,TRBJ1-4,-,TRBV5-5,CASSPGDSYISTNEKLFF,TGTGCCAGCAGCCCCGGAGACAGTTACATATCAACTAATGAAAAACTGTTTTTT
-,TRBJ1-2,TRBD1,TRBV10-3,CAISVGQGDGYTF,TGTGCCATCAGTGTGGGACAGGGGGATGGCTACACCTTC
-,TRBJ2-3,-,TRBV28,CASSPGGFREDTQYF,TGTGCCAGCAGTCCCGGGGGTTTCCGAGAAGATACGCAGTATTTT
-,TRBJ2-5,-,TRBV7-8,CASSLERIVGGSETQYF,TGTGCCAGCAGCTTAGAGAGGATCGTGGGGGGCAGCGAGACCCAGTACTTC
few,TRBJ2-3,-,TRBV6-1,CASSEQGDDTQYF,TGTGCCAGCAGTGAACAGGGAGATGATACGCAGTATTTT